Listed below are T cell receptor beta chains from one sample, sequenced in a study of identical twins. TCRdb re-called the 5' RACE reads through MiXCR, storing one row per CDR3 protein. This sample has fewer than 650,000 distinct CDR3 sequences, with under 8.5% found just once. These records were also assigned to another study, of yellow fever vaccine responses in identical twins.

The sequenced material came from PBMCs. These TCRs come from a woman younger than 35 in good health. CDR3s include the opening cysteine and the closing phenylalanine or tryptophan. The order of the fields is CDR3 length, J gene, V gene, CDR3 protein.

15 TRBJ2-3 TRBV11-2 CASSFRLSDTDTQYF
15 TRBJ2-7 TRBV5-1 CASSLLGETTYEQYF
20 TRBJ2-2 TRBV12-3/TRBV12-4 CASSKSSWGLAGGNTGELFF
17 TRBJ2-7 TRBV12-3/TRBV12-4 CASSLRASGSGSYEQYF
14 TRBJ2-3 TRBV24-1 CATTKTGSTDTQYF
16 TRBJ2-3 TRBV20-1 CSATSLAGGPTDTQYF
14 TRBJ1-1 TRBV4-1 CASSQVSSNTEAFF
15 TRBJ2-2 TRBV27 CASSLRTGTGGELFF
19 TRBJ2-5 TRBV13 CASSILGTSGVSPQETQYF
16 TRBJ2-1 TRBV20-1 CSARERGGSSYNEQFF
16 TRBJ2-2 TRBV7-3 CASSNGLAGVTGELFF
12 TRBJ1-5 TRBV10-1 CASSESKQPQHF
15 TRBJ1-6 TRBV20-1 CSARDDPVLNSPLHF
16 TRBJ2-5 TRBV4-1 CASSLAELAGVETQYF
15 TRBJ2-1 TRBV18 CASSPLVTPHNEQFF
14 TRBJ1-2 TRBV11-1 CASSPSWGDYGYTF
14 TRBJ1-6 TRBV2 CASSDGRGGSPLHF
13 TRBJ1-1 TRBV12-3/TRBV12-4 CATGTGEGTEAFF
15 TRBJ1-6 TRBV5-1 CASSLGLQGNSPLHF
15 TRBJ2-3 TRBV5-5 CASSLIGAPTDTQYF
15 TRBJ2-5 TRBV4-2 CASSGRQGFQETQYF
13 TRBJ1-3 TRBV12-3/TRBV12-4 CASRNPTGNTIYF
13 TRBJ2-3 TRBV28 CASSSLDGNTQYF
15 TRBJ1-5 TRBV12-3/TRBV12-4 CASAKISGVNQPQHF
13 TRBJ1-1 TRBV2 CASRDSVNTEAFF
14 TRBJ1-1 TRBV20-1 CSAKPDPMNTEAFF
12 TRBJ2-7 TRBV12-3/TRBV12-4 CASSAGAYEQYF
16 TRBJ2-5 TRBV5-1 CASSETGLAGGETQYF
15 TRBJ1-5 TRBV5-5 CASSRTGDSNQPQHF
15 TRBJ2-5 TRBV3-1 CATSQEAAYQETQYF
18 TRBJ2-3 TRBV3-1 CASSQADEVVQGGDTQYF
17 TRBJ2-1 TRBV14 CASSQDDPPNSYNEQFF
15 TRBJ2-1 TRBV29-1 CSVAPSGLGDNEQFF
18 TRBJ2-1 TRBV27 CASSLSVRLAGGRNEQFF
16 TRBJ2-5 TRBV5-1 CASSPQGVVGQETQYF
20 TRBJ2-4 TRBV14 CASSPNKDRVSGSAKNIQYF